This TCR beta chain is drawn from a study of blood T cell repertoires in COVID-19. Whole-study context: Sites in the United States, Italy and Spain provided acute and convalescent COVID-19 samples. PBMCs, B-cell-depleted T cells, or T cells were the source of the cDNA or gDNA that made up the material.

How the authors handled the data: By means of reference gene primer amplification, nucleated cell counts were estimated. Generated by immunoSEQ multiplex PCR, the TCRdb table keeps only in-frame clones and is missing some. The DNA gave D and trimming, while V, J and clone size come from that table. The sample lists around 50,000 clones, over 75% occurring once. Germline CDR1 and CDR2: MNHNY and SVGAGI (reference sequence). V lost 6 bases to trimming and J lost 10 bases, with 19 bases between them. The CDR3 is 15 residues long. The J gene is TRBJ1-6, the V gene TRBV6-6; D perhaps matches TRBD1 (6 bases). The sample taken for sequencing was peripheral blood. This receptor was identified in a man between 65 and 85 years old with acute or convalescent COVID-19. The CDR3 region has the DNA TGTGCCAGCAGGATACAGGGCGGGCGTGGATCACCCCTCCACTTT. Translated, it gives CASRIQGGRGSPLHF.